The source of this T cell receptor beta chain is a study of cytomegalovirus exposure and HLA in healthy donors (dated by TCRdb to about 2017). About the investigation overall: According to an earlier analysis of 450 to 650 of the donors, 150 million to 200 million T cells yielded 117 million unique TCR beta sequences and roughly 280 Gb of sequence data. The study combined high-throughput TCR immunosequencing, statistical association of individual TCRs with disease status, and machine learning to predict cytomegalovirus infection status. Typing coverage differed by locus: A, B, C, DRB1 and DQB1 were typed in roughly 620-640 donors, DQA1 in about 560, DPA1 in 606, and DPB1 in just under 490. Roughly five DR-DQ haplotypes were handled as single units for association and clustering because linkage in the cohort was strong. The study profiled the T cell repertoires of 550 to 700 subjects by immunosequencing and related them to cytomegalovirus serostatus. Besides the first cohort of more than 650 subjects, a separate validation cohort made up of over a hundred different subjects was used. Donor age, sex, ethnicity and CMV serostatus were compiled alongside the repertoire data. A later analysis re-examined previously published TCR beta repertoires from roughly 650 donors and added high-resolution HLA genotyping to investigate patterns of TCR occurrence. Approximately 300 gigabases of sequencing data and 70 million to 100 million unique TCR sequences were included in an early release covering 500 to 750 HLA-typed donors. The study aimed to test whether cataloging public T cell receptors could reveal signatures of past pathogen exposure. An earlier analysis of approximately 500 of the donors applied high-throughput TCR beta sequencing to assess whether each TCR beta V gene segment acted as functional or pseudogenic. Every discovery cohort repertoire had been produced on one sequencing platform. The later analysis used no new phenotypic data to find candidate immune exposures, relying instead on TCR beta sequences and their occurrence across donors. HLA typing included class I and class II loci at four-digit resolution. Among a few hundred genotyped donors of the cohort, an average of approximately 240,000 unique TCR beta nucleotide sequences were sequenced per donor, roughly a sixth of them non-productive. Of the 300 to 500 genotyped donors, over 80% were placed in the genetic ancestry cluster associated with self-reported Caucasian donors. In a later genetic analysis, genome-wide SNP genotypes for about 65% of the 666 donors were used, and that subset was treated as a discovery cohort. General conclusions and limits of the study: Some 16 rarely observed V segments, including chromosome 9 orphons, were excluded from the earlier analysis of approximately 600 of the donors because counts were too low. A further reported finding was that TCR beta sequences accurately predicted the HLA-A and HLA-B alleles for most subjects in the first cohort. Immune exposure information for the cohort was limited to CMV serostatus. A later analysis found that HLA-associated TCR beta chains were more clonally expanded and had lower generation probabilities than equally common non-associated chains. According to the authors, the approach could potentially be generalized to other disease states and immunological phenotypes. Most TCR sequences were seen in very few donors, while some public TCRs were found in many individuals. When HLA alleles, especially DR and DQ, strongly co-occurred, attributing TCR associations to individual alleles was difficult. Some IMGT-functional V segments, including TRBV6-2 and TRBV6-3, could not be distinguished by the 87-base-pair reads and were therefore excluded. In an earlier analysis of a few hundred of the donors, most TCR beta V segments were observed in productive rearrangements about 87% or about 30% of the time, broadly matching IMGT annotations. Because HLA typing was missing for some donors at each locus, association tests included only the typed subset. Linkage disequilibrium might explain the correlated functional status among segregating V segments, but an unknown experimental factor could not be excluded. In vitro tests confirmed that a few of the cytomegalovirus-associated TCR beta chains recognize cytomegalovirus antigens. In a later genetic analysis, fewer N-insertions in productive TCRs were reported among donors in an Asian-associated ancestry cluster than the roughly 670-donor mean. A later analysis reported that several top co-occurrence clusters appeared linked to parvovirus B19, influenza, CMV and Epstein-Barr virus. The classifier was reported to diagnose cytomegalovirus status with high specificity and sensitivity in both the original and validation cohorts. This cohort had only TCR beta chains sequenced, and the lack of alpha or paired-chain data limited which features could be detected. Specific HLA alleles were associated with over 15,000 TCR beta sequences at a false discovery rate of 0.05 in a later analysis. A later genetic analysis associated a missense DCLRE1C variant with V-gene and J-gene trimming of TCR beta chains, and an independent cohort replicated the association. According to a later analysis, most CMV-associated TCR beta chains appeared to be HLA-restricted, and the HLA associations seemed to be driven largely by CMV exposure. The study gave a list of under 200 TCR beta chains associated with cytomegalovirus. Presence/absence analyses assumed roughly uniform sequencing depth across donors, an assumption that may not hold. The sequencing pipeline was judged likely to have produced a cluster of highly shared sequence variants as a technical artifact. According to a later analysis, TCR association rates differed among HLA loci, with DRB1 alleles showing the most associated TCRs and HLA-C alleles showing the fewest.

Turning to this clone: No cognate antigen has been identified for it. No clone much larger than this one lies a single base away; base qualities are absent.

Sequences KGHSH (CDR1) and LQKENI (CDR2) are obtained from the germline V gene. The CDR3 covers 15 residues, taking in both the cysteine and the phenylalanine. The CDR3 DNA has 45 bases and is translated from base 1. The junction carries 8 bases between V and J, which are trimmed by 3 bases and 0 bases respectively. In total, approximately 690 healthy bone marrow donors made up the cohort. At the time of sampling, all cohort members were nominally healthy, though unrecorded immune exposures were likely present. The donor tested CMV seropositive and was one of the 289 seropositive cohort members. A peripheral blood sample was collected from each donor, and TCR beta sequencing was performed on peripheral blood mononuclear cells. Genomic DNA was extracted from the blood cell samples with the Qiagen DNeasy Blood Extraction Kit. Libraries were constructed by the immunoSEQ multiplex PCR assay. The multiplex PCR relied on a mix of 60 forward primers for TCR Vbeta segments and 13 reverse primers for TCR Jbeta segments. Amplification of the CDR3 region of rearranged TCR beta genes was performed with a multiplex PCR assay on genomic DNA. Amplified TCR beta libraries were sequenced as 87-base-pair reads on the Illumina HiSeq System. Per the authors' processing: A later analysis tallied around 80 million unique TCR beta chains across the 660 or so repertoires, and around 10 million of those chains were shared by two or more donors. Raw reads were error-corrected and collapsed into unique sequences by a nearest-neighbor algorithm in which closely related sequences were merged to remove PCR and sequencing errors. To assign V, D and J gene segments, CDR3 sequences were aligned to IMGT reference sequences. Each retained sequence needed at least a six-nucleotide match to both a V gene segment and a J gene segment. A rearrangement counted as productive if the CDR3 had no stop codons and remained in frame with V and J, and every other rearrangement counted as non-productive. CDR3 was defined according to IMGT convention as the region running from the second conserved V-encoded cysteine to the conserved J-encoded phenylalanine. Sequences without an unambiguous match to a single V gene segment were excluded from the earlier analysis of 500 to 700 of the donors. An earlier analysis of fewer than 750 of the donors called V segments functional above 56.7% productive rearrangements and segregating when the between-donor standard deviation exceeded 5%. A statistical classification framework was built to diagnose cytomegalovirus status from the catalog of TCR beta chain sequences. In a later analysis, TCR nucleotide sequences were compared against IMGT/GENE-DB human TR gene sequences so that V and J genes could be assigned. The TCRdist pipeline was used in a later analysis to assign CDR3 sequences and most-parsimonious VDJ recombination scenarios. In a later analysis, every TCR beta chain was defined by the combination of its CDR3 amino acid sequence and its V-gene family, and reads without a unique V-gene family were dropped. To address suspected cross-contamination and a sequencing artifact, a later analysis removed 550 to 750 highly shared, low-generation-probability nucleotide sequences. For each public chain, a later analysis derived a clonal expansion index from normalized ranks of inferred template counts within each repertoire. In a later analysis, generation probabilities were computed with a VDJ recombination model fitted to out-of-frame rearrangements, and the resulting probabilities were checked against IGoR. A later analysis scored TCR-TCR, TCR-HLA and TCR-CMV co-occurrence with hypergeometric tests, applying a repertoire-size bias correction to TCR pairs. In a later analysis, false discovery rates were estimated by permuting HLA or CMV assignments 20 times. In a later analysis, co-occurring TCRs were grouped with DBSCAN, and TCRdist sequence similarity was added when clustering was performed within HLA-allele-positive subsets. For co-occurrence clustering, repertoires with fewer than 30,000 or more than 120,000 public chains were excluded, along with 5 or 6 repertoires with anomalous nucleotide sharing. TCRdb provides this immuneACCESS table in a form limited to in-frame rearrangements. Some clones are lacking; in checked studies, under half of them reflect an unresolved V gene, and why the rest are absent is not known. V and J calls and clone size are those listed in that table; D and trimming were worked out from the DNA. This sample has about 150,000 clones in its table, and around 10% of those were observed once. The top ten constitute roughly 7.2% of the sample.

The sequence came from a woman in her 40s in good health and CMV-seropositive. Sample: PBMCs. Here the chain combines TRBV18 and TRBJ1-4, with no reliable assignment of the D segment. CDR3 loop: CASSPVRTTNEKLFF. The DNA sequence is given as TGTGCCAGCTCACCCGTCAGAACAACTAATGAAAAACTGTTTTTT.